In its sample, the clone carrying this TCR beta chain was seen many times. These data belong to a study of CD8 T cells in ankylosing spondylitis. One entry per CDR3 protein results from TCRdb running MiXCR on the 5' RACE reads. Here the sample spans under 250,000 distinct CDR3 sequences, roughly 8% being singletons. The CDR3 consists of 13 residues. After removal of 4 bases from V and 4 bases from J, the junction contained 1 base not matched to a gene. Germline V gene sequence: CDR1 DFQATT, CDR2 SNEGSKA (reference sequence). Sequenced material: blood, either unsorted or a sorted T cell fraction (not recorded which). The TCR was taken from a female donor with ankylosing spondylitis or in good health (not recorded which). The V gene is TRBV20-1, the J gene TRBJ1-5; 10 bases map to TRBD1. The DNA for the CDR3 is TGCAGTGCTACGGACAGGGGGAATCAGCCCCAGCATTTT. It specifies CSATDRGNQPQHF.